This record covers a single TCR beta chain. Trimming shortened V by 4 bases and J by 10 bases, and 21 bases separated the two germline ends. The CDR3 has 15 amino acids. CDR1 and CDR2 (germline): SGDLS, YYNGEE. The sample comes from a study of blood T cell repertoires in COVID-19. Overall study context: The study drew acute and convalescent COVID-19 samples from the United States, Italy and Spain. PBMCs, B-cell-depleted T cells, or T cells were the source of the cDNA or gDNA that made up the material.

Study processing details: Reference gene primer amplification gave nucleated cell count estimates. Measured with immunoSEQ multiplex PCR; TCRdb has only the in-frame clones, and not every one. That table is the source of V, J and clone size, and D and trimming were worked out from the DNA. The data show around 100,000 clones, approximately 90% seen once. The chain has TRBV9 and TRBJ2-1; tentative D call: TRBD2 (5 bases). The sequence derives from a man in his fifties in a cohort sampled during active COVID-19. Sequenced sample: peripheral blood. CDR3 sequence reads: CASSPQIARGREQFF. In DNA, the CDR3 is TGTGCCAGCAGCCCTCAAATCGCACGGGGTCGCGAGCAGTTCTTC.